This passage covers 15 T cell receptor beta chains from one sample sequenced in a study of blood T cell repertoires in COVID-19. Profiling relied on immunoSEQ multiplex PCR, and the TCRdb table lists in-frame clones only, not all of them. The sample records nearly 300,000 clones, approximately 84% being singletons. Specimen: peripheral blood. These receptors were obtained from a human donor with COVID-19, enrolled during active disease. The donor label of this sample is uncertain.

This chain uses TRBV3-1 (or the pseudogene TRBV3-2) with TRBJ2-7; D is unresolved. Germline CDR1 LGHDT, CDR2 YNNKEL (reference sequence). The CDR3 runs to 12 residues. Trimming took 1 base from V and 4 from J, leaving 5 bases between them. The CDR3 protein is CASSQVVYEQYF. The CDR3, as DNA: TGTGCCAGCAGCCAAGTAGTTTACGAGCAGTACTTC.

J is TRBJ2-1 and V is TRBV5-1, with 11 bases fitting TRBD2. Germline CDR1 reads SGHRS; CDR2 reads YFSETQ. CDR3 length: 19 amino acids. The ends lost 8 bases at V and 2 bases at J; junction bases unmatched: 18. For the CDR3, the DNA is TGCGCCAGTGAACGTGGGACAGCTTTAGCGGGAGGGCCCTACAATGAGCAGTTCTTC. The encoded protein is CASERGTALAGGPYNEQFF.

This rearrangement joins TRBV28 to TRBJ1-2; unclear D gene. Trimming left V 8 bases short and J 0 bases short, with 16 bases between. Per germline, CDR1 MDHEN and CDR2 SYDVKM. The CDR3 is 15 residues long. As DNA, the CDR3 is TGTGCCAGCCTAGAGGGTGCGCCAGCTAACTATGGCTACACCTTC. It is translated as CASLEGAPANYGYTF.

The chain employs TRBV5-1 and TRBJ2-5; TRBD2 is a possible D gene (6 bases). Trimming removed 0 bases from V and 1 base from J, with 7 bases in between. Per germline, CDR1 SGHRS and CDR2 YFSETQ. This CDR3 spans 14 amino acids. The CDR3 is CASSLGGTQETQYF. CDR3 bases: TGCGCCAGCAGCTTGGGCGGGACCCAAGAGACCCAGTACTTC. The variable domain in full, completed from reference TRBV5-1 and TRBJ2-5, reads KAGVTQTPRYLIKTRGQQVTLSCSPISGHRSVSWYQQTPGQGLQFLFEYFSETQRNKGNFPGRFSGRQFSNSRSEMNVSTLELGDSALYLCASSLGGTQETQYFGPGTRLLVL.

The chain carries TRBV6-5 and TRBJ1-6, with D possibly TRBD1 on 5 matching bases. Deletions cut 8 bases from V and 7 bases from J, with 9 bases between. Germline V gives CDR1 MNHEY, CDR2 SVGAGI. The CDR3 length is 12 residues. DNA for the CDR3: TGTGCCAGCCGGCGGGACAATTCACCCCTCCACTTT. Translating it yields CASRRDNSPLHF.

The chain couples TRBV19 to TRBJ2-7; 10 bases fit TRBD2. Germline-derived CDR1 and CDR2 are LNHDA and SQIVND (reference sequence). CDR3 length equals 16 residues. V lost 4 bases and J lost 1; bases outside the gene matches: 7. CDR3 in amino acids: CASSRAALAGSYEQYF. CDR3 in DNA: TGTGCCAGTAGTAGGGCCGCACTAGCGGGATCCTACGAGCAGTACTTC.

This clone was picked up a small number of times. This sequence joins TRBV6-5 and TRBJ1-2, with D possibly being TRBD1 (5 bases). The CDR3 runs to 15 residues. The V end lost 0 bases, the J end lost 4 bases, and 12 bases lay between the germline ends. In germline, CDR1 is MNHEY, CDR2 SVGAGI. CDR3 region: CASSYSMPGGYGYTF. The CDR3 region has the DNA TGTGCCAGCAGTTACTCGATGCCGGGGGGCTATGGCTACACCTTC.

The V and J genes are TRBV7-9 and TRBJ1-4, with D maybe TRBD1 (6 bases). CDR3 length: 15 residues. The germline V and J ends were trimmed by 5 bases and 8 bases, with 18 bases remaining between them. Germline V gives CDR1 SEHNR, CDR2 FQNEAQ (reference sequence). This chain's CDR3 is CASSETGLRGEKLFF. CDR3 sequence (DNA): TGTGCCAGCAGCGAGACAGGTTTGAGGGGAGAAAAACTGTTTTTT.

The V and J genes are TRBV5-1 and TRBJ2-1; D gene ambiguous. The CDR3 length is 14 residues. V was pared by 0 bases and J by 4 bases, with 8 bases between. Germline CDR1 SGHRS, CDR2 YFSETQ. The CDR3 DNA follows: TGCGCCAGCAGCTTGGATTATCTTTACAATGAGCAGTTCTTC. Translated, it gives CASSLDYLYNEQFF.

V and J are TRBV6-5 and TRBJ2-7, with D perhaps TRBD1 (6 bases). The CDR3 extends over 14 amino acids. Germline CDR1 is MNHEY and CDR2 is SVGAGI. V shed 8 bases and J shed 0 bases, with 14 bases lying between them. The CDR3 DNA reads TGTGCCAGCTACCGGGACATGGGCTCCTACGAGCAGTACTTC. This sequence encodes CASYRDMGSYEQYF.

This clone was counted a single time. The chain couples TRBV28 to TRBJ1-2; 7 nucleotides agree with TRBD1. Germline lookup yields CDR1 MDHEN and CDR2 SYDVKM. Germline trimming cut 1 base from V and 7 bases from J; bases unmatched to any gene: 9. The CDR3 runs 15 residues. The chain's CDR3 is CASSLYSGRGAGYTF. The CDR3 DNA follows: TGTGCCAGCAGTTTATACAGCGGCAGGGGGGCTGGCTACACCTTC.

The V gene is TRBV2, the J gene TRBJ2-2, with 8 bases matching TRBD2. There are 15 residues in the CDR3. The germline V gene encodes CDR1 SNHLY and CDR2 FYNNEI. V gave up 6 bases and J gave up 0 bases; unmatched junction bases: 3. The CDR3 spells CASRATSANTGELFF. Here the CDR3 DNA reads TGTGCCAGCAGGGCGACTAGCGCGAACACCGGGGAGCTGTTTTTT.

This sequence joins TRBV3-1 (or the pseudogene TRBV3-2) and TRBJ2-5; 13 nucleotides line up with TRBD2. V was pared by 5 bases and J by 3 bases, with 3 bases of the junction left unmatched. Germline assignment: CDR1 LGHDT and CDR2 YNNKEL (reference sequence). The length of the CDR3 is 15 residues. The CDR3 here is CASSAGTSGEETQYF. As DNA, the CDR3 is TGTGCCAGCAGCGCCGGGACTAGCGGGGAAGAGACCCAGTACTTC.

J is TRBJ1-5 and V is TRBV18; D not certain. Between the trimmed V and J ends, which lost 0 bases and 2 bases, there was a span of 17 bases. This CDR3 is built from 18 residues. CDR1 is KGHSH, CDR2 LQKENI, per germline. DNA for the CDR3: TGTGCCAGCTCACCACCATTCGTTCCGGGTTTGGGCAATCAGCCCCAGCATTTT. The encoded protein is CASSPPFVPGLGNQPQHF.

The chain links TRBV10-3 to TRBJ2-1; TRBD1 agrees at 8 bases. The germline V gene encodes CDR1 ENHRY and CDR2 SYGVKD. The CDR3 runs 14 residues. V lost 0 bases to trimming and J lost 7 bases; unmatched junction nucleotides: 2. CDR3 sequence (DNA): TGTGCCATCAGTGAGTCGGGACAGGTGAATGAGCAGTTCTTC. Protein sequence: CAISESGQVNEQFF.